This TCR beta chain was recovered during a study of cytomegalovirus exposure and HLA in healthy donors. Study details: Researchers found that approximately 80% of some 400 genotyped donors fell within the Caucasian-associated ancestry cluster. Study-wide results and limits: As a later analysis showed, a missense DCLRE1C variant was linked to trimming of TCR beta V- and J-genes. The study put 150 or so TCR beta chains on its list as cytomegalovirus-associated.

Trimming removed 0 bases at V and 1 base at J, with 10 bases between. CDR3 length equals 16 residues. Germline V gene lookup returns CDR1 WNHNN and CDR2 SYGVQD (reference sequence). This clone was detected only a few times. What it binds is unknown. Primers: 60 Vbeta forward and 13 Jbeta reverse. Libraries were prepared by immunoSEQ multiplex PCR; TCRdb keeps only in-frame clonotypes and omits some of them. The sample holds around 130,000 clones, 8.5% to 9% seen once. The receptor was derived from a woman aged 40 to 50 in good health and CMV-seropositive. This rearrangement joins TRBV10-1 to TRBJ2-4; D possibly corresponds to TRBD2 (7 bases). Material for sequencing was PBMCs. The CDR3 loop is CASSESGGAAKNIQYF. The CDR3 nucleotides read TGCGCCAGCAGTGAGTCGGGGGGGGCGGCCAAAAACATTCAGTACTTC.